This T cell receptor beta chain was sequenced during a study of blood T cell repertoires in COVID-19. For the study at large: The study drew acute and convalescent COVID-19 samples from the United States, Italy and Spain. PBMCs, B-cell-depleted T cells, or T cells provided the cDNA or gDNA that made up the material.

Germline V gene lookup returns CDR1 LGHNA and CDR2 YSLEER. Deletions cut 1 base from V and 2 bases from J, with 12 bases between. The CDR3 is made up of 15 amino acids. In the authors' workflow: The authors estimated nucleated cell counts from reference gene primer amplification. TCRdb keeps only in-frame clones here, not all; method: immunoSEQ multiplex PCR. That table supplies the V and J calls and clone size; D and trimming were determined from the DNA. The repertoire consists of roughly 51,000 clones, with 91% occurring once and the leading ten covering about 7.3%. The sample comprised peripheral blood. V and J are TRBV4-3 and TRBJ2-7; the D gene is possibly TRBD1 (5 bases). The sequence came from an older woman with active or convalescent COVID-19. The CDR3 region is CASSQGTGETYEQYF. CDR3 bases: TGCGCCAGCAGCCAAGGAACAGGCGAAACCTACGAGCAGTACTTC.